Below are 17 T cell receptor beta chains sequenced from a single sample in a study of cytomegalovirus exposure and HLA in healthy donors. The PCR used 60 Vbeta and 13 Jbeta primers. Measured with immunoSEQ multiplex PCR; TCRdb has only the in-frame clones, and not every one. The sample has fewer than 250,000 clones; roughly 80% are singletons. The sample consisted of PBMCs. These receptors all stem from a middle-aged man in good health and CMV-seropositive.

The chain links TRBV5-1 to TRBJ1-1; D remains unclear. Trimming pared 0 bases from V and 2 bases from J, leaving 11 bases between. This CDR3 comprises 15 residues. Germline CDR1 is SGHRS and CDR2 is YFSETQ. The chain's CDR3 is CASSLESVGNTEAFF. The DNA of the CDR3 is TGCGCCAGCAGCTTGGAATCAGTTGGTAACACTGAAGCTTTCTTT.

The rearrangement links TRBV2 to TRBJ2-2; perhaps TRBD2 as D (5 bases). The CDR3 is made up of 14 amino acids. The V gene lost 6 bases and the J gene lost 7 bases, with 15 bases spanning the gap. The germline CDR1 and CDR2 sequences are SNHLY and FYNNEI. CDR3 sequence (DNA): TGTGCCAGCAGCCCCACTAGGATTAACGGGGAGCTGTTTTTT. Its protein product is CASSPTRINGELFF. Complete variable domain (other parts from reference TRBV2 and TRBJ2-2): EPEVTQTPSHQVTQMGQEVILRCVPISNHLYFYWYRQILGQKVEFLVSFYNNEISEKSEIFDDQFSVERPDGSNFTLKIRSTKLEDSAMYFCASSPTRINGELFFGEGSRLTVL.

The rearrangement links TRBV4-1 to TRBJ2-2, with D possibly being TRBD2 (5 bases). The germline V gene has CDR1 MGHRA and CDR2 YSYEKL. The CDR3 loop spans 17 amino acids. V lost 0 bases and J 7 bases, leaving 18 bases between the germline ends. CDR3 sequence reads: CASSQERRTLGGGELFF. CDR3 DNA: TGCGCCAGCAGCCAAGAGAGGAGGACCCTAGGTGGCGGGGAGCTGTTTTTT.

A word on this clone: Other DNA sequences in the same sample also yield this CDR3. V gene TRBV4-1 combines with J gene TRBJ2-7; no reliable D call. Germline V gene lookup returns CDR1 MGHRA and CDR2 YSYEKL. V was clipped by 0 bases and J by 0 bases, with 15 bases between them. CDR3 length equals 17 residues. CDR3 amino acids: CASSQDKSGLSSYEQYF. The CDR3 bases are TGCGCCAGCAGCCAAGACAAGTCCGGTTTAAGCTCCTACGAGCAGTACTTC.

This clone has just one count. The chain is built from TRBV5-1 and TRBJ2-2, with 8 bases aligning to TRBD1. Germline CDR1 is SGHRS and CDR2 is YFSETQ. There are 14 residues in the CDR3. J was trimmed by 3 bases and V by 5 bases; bases with no gene match: 3. This chain's CDR3 is CASSSTGDTGELFF. The CDR3 coding sequence is TGCGCCAGCAGTTCGACAGGGGACACCGGGGAGCTGTTTTTT. The full variable domain, with the rest looked up from reference TRBV5-1 and TRBJ2-2, is KAGVTQTPRYLIKTRGQQVTLSCSPISGHRSVSWYQQTPGQGLQFLFEYFSETQRNKGNFPGRFSGRQFSNSRSEMNVSTLELGDSALYLCASSSTGDTGELFFGEGSRLTVL.

Comments on this clone: The junction shows a germline mismatch at one end, possibly a read error. This chain links TRBV7-9 with TRBJ2-7; TRBD2 matches 15 bases. This CDR3 contains 16 residues. CDR1 is SEHNR and CDR2 is FQNEAQ in the germline V gene (reference sequence). CDR3 DNA sequence: TGTTCCAGCAGCCCAGGACTAGCGGGAGGGCTAAGCGAGCAGTACTTC. This codes for CSSSPGLAGGLSEQYF.

V gene TRBV29-1 combines with J gene TRBJ1-3; 7 bases align to TRBD1. The ends lost 4 bases at V and 0 bases at J; junction bases unmatched: 3. The CDR3 contains 14 residues. CDR1 is SQVTM, CDR2 ANQGSEA, per germline. As DNA, the CDR3 is TGCAGCGTTGCCGGGACAGCCTCTGGAAACACCATATATTTT. It yields the protein CSVAGTASGNTIYF.

The chain is built from TRBV5-6 and TRBJ2-7; 9 bases fit TRBD2. With 3 bases clipped from V and 5 bases from J, the junction kept 6 bases outside the gene matches. The CDR3 has 14 residues. Germline V gene data show CDR1 as SGHDT and CDR2 as YYEEEE. The CDR3 sequence: CASSSLSGRNEQYV. For the CDR3, the DNA is TGTGCCAGCAGCTCCCTTAGCGGGAGAAACGAGCAGTACGTC.

This chain connects TRBV10-1 to TRBJ2-3, with D possibly being TRBD2 (6 bases). V was shortened by 3 bases and J by 0 bases, with 10 bases between the two germline ends. CDR3 length equals 15 residues. Germline V gene data show CDR1 as WNHNN and CDR2 as SYGVQD (reference sequence). The DNA of the CDR3 is TGCGCCAGCAGTGAATCGGGGGTGAGCACAGATACGCAGTATTTT. Translating it yields CASSESGVSTDTQYF.

The chain has TRBV5-8 and TRBJ2-7; D may be TRBD2 (5 bases). Trimming shortened V by 9 bases and J by 2 bases, and 15 bases separated the two germline ends. CDR3 length equals 13 residues. Germline CDR1 reads SGHTS; CDR2 reads YDEGEE. The CDR3 nucleotides read TGTGCCACCACTGAAACTAGGACCTACGAGCAGTACTTC. As protein: CATTETRTYEQYF. Full variable domain (missing parts from reference TRBV5-8 and TRBJ2-7): EAGVTQSPTHLIKTRGQQATLRCSPISGHTSVYWYQQALGLGLQFLLWYDEGEERNRGNFPPRFSGRQFPNYSSELNVNALELEDSALYLCATTETRTYEQYFGPGTRLTVT.

The rearrangement uses TRBV7-3 and TRBJ2-3; 11 bases are shared with TRBD2. From germline, CDR1 is SGHTA and CDR2 FQGTGA. CDR3 size: 15 residues. Trimming took 5 bases from V and 2 from J; bases not matched to a gene: 3. The CDR3 protein is CASSPTSGITDTQYF. Here the CDR3 DNA reads TGTGCCAGCAGCCCGACTAGCGGGATCACAGATACGCAGTATTTT.

This clone has only a few counts. In nucleotides, the CDR3 is TGTGCCAGTAGTAACACAGGGTTCACTGAAGCTTTCTTT. As protein: CASSNTGFTEAFF. The chain combines TRBV19 with TRBJ1-1; D perhaps matches TRBD1 (6 bases). The CDR3 contains 13 residues. The V gene lost 4 bases and the J gene lost 4 bases, with 10 bases spanning the gap. The germline gives CDR1 LNHDA, CDR2 SQIVND (reference sequence).

The chain carries TRBV6-4 and TRBJ2-1, with a weak D call TRBD2 (5 bases). CDR1 and CDR2 (germline): MRHNA, SNTAGT. V lost 6 bases and J 4 bases, leaving 10 bases between the germline ends. This CDR3 region has 13 residues. Here the CDR3 reads CASSPDFYNEQFF. The DNA for the CDR3 is TGTGCCAGCAGCCCGGACTTTTACAATGAGCAGTTCTTC.

The CDR3 region has the DNA TGTGCCAGCAGCGTTCTAGGAGGTTTAGATACGCAGTATTTT. It is translated as CASSVLGGLDTQYF. The rearrangement uses TRBV9 and TRBJ2-3; maybe TRBD2 (5 bases). Germline-derived CDR1 and CDR2 are SGDLS and YYNGEE. Trimming took off 2 bases at V and 5 bases at J, with 12 bases between the two ends. The CDR3 loop spans 14 amino acids.

This chain uses TRBV10-2 with TRBJ2-7; 9 positions match TRBD1. The germline gives CDR1 WSHSY, CDR2 SAAADI. The CDR3 consists of 15 residues. J gave up 4 bases and V 8 bases, and 12 bases lay outside the gene matches. This chain's CDR3 is CASAPLGQGMYEQYV. CDR3 nucleotide sequence: TGCGCCAGCGCACCGCTGGGACAGGGTATGTACGAGCAGTACGTC.

The chain has TRBV27 and TRBJ2-3; 8 bases are shared with TRBD1. The V and J ends lost 5 bases and 6 bases, in that order; junction bases with no gene match: 7. Germline CDR1 is MNHEY and CDR2 is SMNVEV (reference sequence). The CDR3 loop spans 14 amino acids. This CDR3 reads CASSPGTGLDTQYF. In nucleotides, the CDR3 is TGTGCCAGCAGTCCCGGGACAGGCCTCGATACGCAGTATTTT.

V is TRBV30 and J is TRBJ2-2; D is undetermined. Trimming took off 3 bases at V and 7 bases at J, with 12 bases between the two ends. The germline V gene encodes CDR1 GTSNPN and CDR2 SVGIG (reference sequence). The CDR3 runs to 13 residues. The DNA for the CDR3 is TGTGCCTGGAGCCAGGCCTTGAACGGGGAGCTGTTTTTT. Protein product: CAWSQALNGELFF. Looking up the rest from reference TRBV30 and TRBJ2-2 gives the full variable domain: SQTIHQWPATLVQPVGSPLSLECTVEGTSNPNLYWYRQAAGRGLQLLFYSVGIGQISSEVPQNLSASRPQDRQFILSSKKLLLSDSGFYLCAWSQALNGELFFGEGSRLTVL.